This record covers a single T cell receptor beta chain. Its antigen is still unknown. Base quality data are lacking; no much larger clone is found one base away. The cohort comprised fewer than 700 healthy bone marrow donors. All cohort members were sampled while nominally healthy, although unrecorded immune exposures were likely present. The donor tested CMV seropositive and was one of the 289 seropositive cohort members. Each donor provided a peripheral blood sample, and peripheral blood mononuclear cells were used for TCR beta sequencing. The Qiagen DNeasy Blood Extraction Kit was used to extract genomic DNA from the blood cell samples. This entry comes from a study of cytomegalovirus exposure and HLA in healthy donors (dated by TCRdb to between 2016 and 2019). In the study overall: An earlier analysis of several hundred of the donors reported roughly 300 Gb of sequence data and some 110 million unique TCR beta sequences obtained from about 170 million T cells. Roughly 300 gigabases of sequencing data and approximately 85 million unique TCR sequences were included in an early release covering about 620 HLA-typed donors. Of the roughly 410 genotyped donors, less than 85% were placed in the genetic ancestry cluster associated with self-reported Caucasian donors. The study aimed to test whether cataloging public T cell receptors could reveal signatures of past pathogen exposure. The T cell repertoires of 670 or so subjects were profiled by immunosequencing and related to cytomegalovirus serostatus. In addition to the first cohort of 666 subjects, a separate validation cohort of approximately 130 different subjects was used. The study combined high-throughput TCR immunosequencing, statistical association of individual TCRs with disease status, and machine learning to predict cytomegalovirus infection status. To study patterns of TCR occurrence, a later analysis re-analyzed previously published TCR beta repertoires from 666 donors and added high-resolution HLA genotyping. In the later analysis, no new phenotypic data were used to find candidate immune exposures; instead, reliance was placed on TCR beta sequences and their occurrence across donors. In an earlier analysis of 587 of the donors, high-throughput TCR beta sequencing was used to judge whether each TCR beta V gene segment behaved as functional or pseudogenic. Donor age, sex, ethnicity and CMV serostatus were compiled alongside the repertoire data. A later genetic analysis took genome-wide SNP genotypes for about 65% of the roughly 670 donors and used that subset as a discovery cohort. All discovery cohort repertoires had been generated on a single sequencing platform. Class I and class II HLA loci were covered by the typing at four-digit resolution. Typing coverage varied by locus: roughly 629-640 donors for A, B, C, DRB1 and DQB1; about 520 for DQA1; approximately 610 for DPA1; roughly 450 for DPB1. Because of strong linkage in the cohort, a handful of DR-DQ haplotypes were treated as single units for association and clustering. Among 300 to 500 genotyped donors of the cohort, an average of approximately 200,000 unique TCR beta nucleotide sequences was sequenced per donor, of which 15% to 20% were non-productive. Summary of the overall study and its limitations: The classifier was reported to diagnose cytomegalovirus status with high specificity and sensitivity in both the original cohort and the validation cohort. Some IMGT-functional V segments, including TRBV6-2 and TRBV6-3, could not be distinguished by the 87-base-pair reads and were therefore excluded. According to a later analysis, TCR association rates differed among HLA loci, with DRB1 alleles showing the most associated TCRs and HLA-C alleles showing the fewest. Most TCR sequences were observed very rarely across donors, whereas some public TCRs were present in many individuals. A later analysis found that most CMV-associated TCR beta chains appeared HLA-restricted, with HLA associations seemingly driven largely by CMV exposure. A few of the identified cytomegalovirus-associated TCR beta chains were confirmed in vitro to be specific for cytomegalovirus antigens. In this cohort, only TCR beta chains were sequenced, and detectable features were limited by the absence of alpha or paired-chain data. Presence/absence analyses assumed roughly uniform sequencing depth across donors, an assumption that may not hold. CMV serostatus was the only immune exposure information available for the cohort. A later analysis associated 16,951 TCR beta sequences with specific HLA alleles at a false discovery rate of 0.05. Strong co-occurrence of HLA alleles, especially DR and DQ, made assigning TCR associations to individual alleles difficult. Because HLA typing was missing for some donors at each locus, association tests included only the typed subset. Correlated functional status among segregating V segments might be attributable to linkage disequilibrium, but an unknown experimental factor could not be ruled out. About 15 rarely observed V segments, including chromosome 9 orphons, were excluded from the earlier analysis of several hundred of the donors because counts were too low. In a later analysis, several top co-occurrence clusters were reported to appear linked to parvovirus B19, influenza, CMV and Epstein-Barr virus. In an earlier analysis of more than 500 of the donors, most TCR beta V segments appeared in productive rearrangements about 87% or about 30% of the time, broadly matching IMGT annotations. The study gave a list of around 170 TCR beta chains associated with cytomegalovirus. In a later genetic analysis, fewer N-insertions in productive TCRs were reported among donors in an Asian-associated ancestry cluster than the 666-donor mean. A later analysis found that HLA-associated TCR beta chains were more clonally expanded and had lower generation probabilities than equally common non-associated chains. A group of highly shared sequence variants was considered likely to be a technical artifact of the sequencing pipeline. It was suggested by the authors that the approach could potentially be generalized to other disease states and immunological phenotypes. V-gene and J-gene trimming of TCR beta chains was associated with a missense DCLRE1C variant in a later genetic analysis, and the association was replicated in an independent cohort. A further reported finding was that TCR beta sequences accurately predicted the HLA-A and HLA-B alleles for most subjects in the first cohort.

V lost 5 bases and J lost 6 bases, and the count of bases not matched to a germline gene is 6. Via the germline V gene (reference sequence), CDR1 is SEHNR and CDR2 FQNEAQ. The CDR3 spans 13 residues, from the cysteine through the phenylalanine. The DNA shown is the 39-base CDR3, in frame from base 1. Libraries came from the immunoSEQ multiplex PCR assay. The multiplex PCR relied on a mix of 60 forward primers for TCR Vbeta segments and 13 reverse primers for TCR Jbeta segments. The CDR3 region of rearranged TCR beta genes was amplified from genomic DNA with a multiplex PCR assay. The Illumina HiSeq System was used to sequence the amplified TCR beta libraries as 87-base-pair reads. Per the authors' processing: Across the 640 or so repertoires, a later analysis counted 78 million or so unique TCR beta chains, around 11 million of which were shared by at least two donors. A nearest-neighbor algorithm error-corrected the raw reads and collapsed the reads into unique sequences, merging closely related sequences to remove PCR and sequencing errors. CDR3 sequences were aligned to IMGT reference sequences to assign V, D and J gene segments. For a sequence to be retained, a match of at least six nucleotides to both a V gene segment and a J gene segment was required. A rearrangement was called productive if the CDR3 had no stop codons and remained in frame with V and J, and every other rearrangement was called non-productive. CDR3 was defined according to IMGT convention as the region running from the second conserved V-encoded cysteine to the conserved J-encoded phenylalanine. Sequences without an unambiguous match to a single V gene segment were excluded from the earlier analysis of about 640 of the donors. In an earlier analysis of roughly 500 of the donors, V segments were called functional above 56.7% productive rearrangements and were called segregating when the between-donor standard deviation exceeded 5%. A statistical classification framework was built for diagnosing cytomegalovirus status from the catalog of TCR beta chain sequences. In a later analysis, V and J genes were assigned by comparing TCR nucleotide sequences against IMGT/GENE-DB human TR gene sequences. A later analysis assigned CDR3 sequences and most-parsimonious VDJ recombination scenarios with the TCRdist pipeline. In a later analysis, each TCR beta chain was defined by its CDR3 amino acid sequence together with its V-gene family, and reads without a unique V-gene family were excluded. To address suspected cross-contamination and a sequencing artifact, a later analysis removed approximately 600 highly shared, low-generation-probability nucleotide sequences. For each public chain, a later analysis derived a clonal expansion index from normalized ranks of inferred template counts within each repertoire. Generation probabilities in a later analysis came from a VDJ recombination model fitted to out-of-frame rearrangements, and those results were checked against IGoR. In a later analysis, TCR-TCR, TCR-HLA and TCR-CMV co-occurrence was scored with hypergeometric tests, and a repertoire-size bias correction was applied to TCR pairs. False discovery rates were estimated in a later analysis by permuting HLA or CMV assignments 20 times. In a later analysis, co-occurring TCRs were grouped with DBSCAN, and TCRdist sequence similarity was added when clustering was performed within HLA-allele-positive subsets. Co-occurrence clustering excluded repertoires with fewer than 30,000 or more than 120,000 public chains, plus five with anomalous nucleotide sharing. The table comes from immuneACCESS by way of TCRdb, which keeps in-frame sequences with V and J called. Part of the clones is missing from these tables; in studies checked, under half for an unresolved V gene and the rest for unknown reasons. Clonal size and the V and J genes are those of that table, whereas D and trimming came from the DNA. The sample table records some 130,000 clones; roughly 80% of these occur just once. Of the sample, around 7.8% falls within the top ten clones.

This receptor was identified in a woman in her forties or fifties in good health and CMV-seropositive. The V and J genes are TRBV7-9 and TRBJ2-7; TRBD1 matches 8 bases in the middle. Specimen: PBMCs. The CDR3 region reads CASSIGQGVEQYF. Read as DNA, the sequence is TGTGCCAGCAGCATAGGACAGGGCGTCGAGCAGTACTTC. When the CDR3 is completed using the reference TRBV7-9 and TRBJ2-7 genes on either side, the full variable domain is DTGVSQNPRHKITKRGQNVTFRCDPISEHNRLYWYRQTLGQGPEFLTYFQNEAQLEKSRLLSDRFSAERPKGSFSTLEIQRTEQGDSAMYLCASSIGQGVEQYFGPGTRLTVT.